There are a few counts of the clone carrying this TCR beta chain. This specimen comes from a study of blood T cells in healthy people across ages. Losses at the gene ends were 5 bases for V and 5 bases for J; bases not matched to a gene: 16. Germline CDR1 is DFQATT and CDR2 is SNEGSKA (reference sequence). The CDR3 runs 16 residues. For the second PCR, which ran for about 6 to 11 cycles, a sample-barcoded 5' primer and a J-beta primer mix were used. TCRdb independently ran MiXCR on the 5' RACE reads; one entry per CDR3 protein. Among 1 million or so distinct CDR3 sequences listed, approximately 25% were seen once. This same sample was also taken into another study, of T cells of mothers and their children.

The sample consisted of blood. This receptor was identified in a girl aged 2-10 years in good health. This chain uses TRBV20-1 with TRBJ2-5, with 8 bases fitting TRBD1. CDR3 coding DNA: TGCAGTGCTCCTTACGGGGGCAGGGGGCAGAAGGAGACCCAGTACTTC. Translated, it gives CSAPYGGRGQKETQYF.